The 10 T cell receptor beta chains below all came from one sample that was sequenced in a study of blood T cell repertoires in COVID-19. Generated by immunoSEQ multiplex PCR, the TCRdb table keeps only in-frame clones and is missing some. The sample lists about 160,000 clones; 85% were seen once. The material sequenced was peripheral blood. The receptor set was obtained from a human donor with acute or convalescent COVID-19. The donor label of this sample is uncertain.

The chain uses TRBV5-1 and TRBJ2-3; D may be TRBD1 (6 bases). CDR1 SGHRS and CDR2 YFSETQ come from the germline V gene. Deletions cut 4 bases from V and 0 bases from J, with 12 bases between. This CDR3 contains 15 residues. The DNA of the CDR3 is TGCGCCAGCAGCCCACAGGGCTCTAGCACAGATACGCAGTATTTT. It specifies CASSPQGSSTDTQYF.

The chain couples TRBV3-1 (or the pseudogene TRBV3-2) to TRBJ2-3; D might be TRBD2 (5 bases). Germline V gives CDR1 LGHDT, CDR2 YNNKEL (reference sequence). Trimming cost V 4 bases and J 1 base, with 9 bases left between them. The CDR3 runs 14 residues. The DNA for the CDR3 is TGTGCCAGCAGCCGCAGCGGAGGCACAGATACGCAGTATTTT. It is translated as CASSRSGGTDTQYF.

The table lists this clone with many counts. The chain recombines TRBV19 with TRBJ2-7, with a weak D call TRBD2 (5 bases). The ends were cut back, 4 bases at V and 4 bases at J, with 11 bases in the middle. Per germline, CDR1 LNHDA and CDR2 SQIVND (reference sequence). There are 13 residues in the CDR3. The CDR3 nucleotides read TGTGCCAGTAGTAGGGAGAGAGGGTACGAGCAGTACTTC. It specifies CASSRERGYEQYF.

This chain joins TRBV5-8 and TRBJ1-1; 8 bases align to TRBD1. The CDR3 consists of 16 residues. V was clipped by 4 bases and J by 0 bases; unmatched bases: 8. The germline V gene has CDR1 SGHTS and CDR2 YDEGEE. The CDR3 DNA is TGTGCCAGCAGCCCAAGGACAGGGTGGGTGAACACTGAAGCTTTCTTT. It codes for CASSPRTGWVNTEAFF.

CDR3 nucleotide sequence: TGTGCCAGCAGCCCCCCGGACAGGGAGCAGTACTTC. Residues: CASSPPDREQYF. This sequence joins TRBV5-4 and TRBJ2-7, with TRBD1 identical over 7 bases. CDR1 and CDR2 from the germline V gene are SGHNT and YYREEE (reference sequence). After removal of 4 bases from V and 7 bases from J, the junction contained 5 bases not matched to a gene. CDR3 length: 12 amino acids.

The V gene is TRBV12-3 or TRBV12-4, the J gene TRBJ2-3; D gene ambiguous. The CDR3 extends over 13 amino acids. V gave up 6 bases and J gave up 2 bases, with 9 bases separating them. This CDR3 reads CASSPPSTDTQYF. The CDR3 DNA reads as TGTGCCAGCAGCCCCCCTTCCACAGATACGCAGTATTTT.

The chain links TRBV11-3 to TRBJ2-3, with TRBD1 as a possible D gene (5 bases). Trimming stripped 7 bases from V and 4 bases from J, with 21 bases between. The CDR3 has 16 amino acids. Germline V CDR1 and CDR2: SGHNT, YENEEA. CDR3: CASTAFRAGNADTQYF. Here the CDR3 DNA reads TGTGCCAGCACCGCATTCAGGGCAGGGAACGCAGATACGCAGTATTTT.

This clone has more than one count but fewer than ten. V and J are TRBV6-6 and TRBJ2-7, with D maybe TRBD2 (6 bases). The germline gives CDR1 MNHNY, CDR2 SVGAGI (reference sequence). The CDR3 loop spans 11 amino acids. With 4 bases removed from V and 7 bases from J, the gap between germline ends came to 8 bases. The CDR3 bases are TGTGCCAGCAGTTTGGGGGGTGAGCAGTACTTC. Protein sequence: CASSLGGEQYF.

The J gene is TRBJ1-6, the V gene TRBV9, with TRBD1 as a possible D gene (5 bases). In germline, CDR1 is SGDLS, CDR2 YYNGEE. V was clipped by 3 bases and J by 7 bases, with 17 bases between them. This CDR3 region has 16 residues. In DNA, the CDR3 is TGTGCCAGCAGCGCCTCGTGGGCAGGGCCAAATTCACCCCTCCACTTT. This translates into CASSASWAGPNSPLHF.

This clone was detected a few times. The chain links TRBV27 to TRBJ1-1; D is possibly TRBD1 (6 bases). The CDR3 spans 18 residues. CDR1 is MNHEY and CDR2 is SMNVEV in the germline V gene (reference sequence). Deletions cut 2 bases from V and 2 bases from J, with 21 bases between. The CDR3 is CASSLVGLSGQTNTEAFF. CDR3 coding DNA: TGTGCCAGCAGTTTAGTGGGCTTAAGCGGACAGACAAACACTGAAGCTTTCTTT.